This T cell receptor (beta chain) was recovered during a study of T cell repertoires in cytomegalovirus infection. Across the whole study: Newly reported HLA-C-restricted and thoroughly characterized HLA-B-restricted CMV epitopes were employed. Evidence of both CMV infection and a matching HLA type came from public TCR beta signatures.

Looked up from germline, CDR1 is MNHEY and CDR2 is SVGEGT. This CDR3 contains 16 residues. V lost 2 bases, J lost 1 base, and 15 bases lay in between. Regarding the study as a whole: HLA-C-restricted TCR beta clonotypes specific for CMV led the ex vivo response. The cumulative frequency of public TCR beta families distinguished individuals who carried CMV together with the relevant HLA.

One entry per CDR3 protein, called by TCRdb with MiXCR from the reads. The repertoire consists of roughly 570,000 distinct CDR3 sequences, with just under 40% occurring once and the leading ten covering about 48%. With respect to this clonotype: Its antigen is undetermined.

The rearrangement joins TRBV6-2 or TRBV6-3 to TRBJ2-7, with D perhaps given as TRBD1 or TRBD2 (5 bases each). This sequence was found in a human donor in good health (CMV status not recorded). Some clones in this sample may be carry-over from other donors' samples. The sample in question was cultured PBMCs, obtained from culture after CMV antigen stimulation. The CDR3 nucleotides read TGTGCCAGCAGTTACCAGGGATCGGGAAGGTCCTACGAGCAGTACTTC. Residues: CASSYQGSGRSYEQYF.